This T cell receptor (beta chain) was found in a study of shared T cell receptors in the human thymus. Method: immunoSEQ multiplex PCR; TCRdb's copy keeps in-frame clones and lacks some. The table shows 630,000 or so clones, with around 87% occurring only once. The sample was also linked to a second study, of human thymus T cells. From that paper: Apparent bias marked the V and J gene usage of thymic and blood repertoires. Highly overlapping thymic repertoires among unrelated individuals were reported in related research.

This clonotype was sampled from a boy younger than two with a congenital heart defect. Material: thymocytes.

For the CDR3, the DNA is TGTGCCAGCAGGGCTCTAGGGGCCAGCTCCTACAATGAGCAGTTCTTC. Translation gives CASRALGASSYNEQFF. The chain joins TRBV28 to TRBJ2-1, with D tentatively TRBD1 (5 bases). This CDR3 spans 16 amino acids. Per germline, CDR1 MDHEN and CDR2 SYDVKM. Trimming removed 6 bases at V and 0 bases at J, with 15 bases between. Full variable domain (missing parts from reference TRBV28 and TRBJ2-1): DVKVTQSSRYLVKRTGEKVFLECVQDMDHENMFWYRQDPGLGLRLIYFSYDVKMKEKGDIPEGYSVSREKKERFSLILESASTNQTSMYLCASRALGASSYNEQFFGPGTRLTVL.